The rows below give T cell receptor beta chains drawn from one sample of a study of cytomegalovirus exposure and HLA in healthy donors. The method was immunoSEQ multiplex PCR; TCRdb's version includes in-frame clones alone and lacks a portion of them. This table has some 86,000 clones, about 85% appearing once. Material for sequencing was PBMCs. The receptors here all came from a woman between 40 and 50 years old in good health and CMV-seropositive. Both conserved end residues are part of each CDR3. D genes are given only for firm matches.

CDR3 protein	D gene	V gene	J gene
CASSVEPGGPYNEQYF	-	TRBV9	TRBJ2-7
CATGTGNQPQHF	TRBD1	TRBV15	TRBJ1-5
CASSHRPGGETQYF	-	TRBV27	TRBJ2-5
CASSIHSDSSYNEQFF	-	TRBV27	TRBJ2-1
CASSLLEPYEQYF	-	TRBV7-8	TRBJ2-7
CASSHLDSRAPDTQYF	-	TRBV7-9	TRBJ2-3
CASSGQGMNTEAFF	-	TRBV9	TRBJ1-1
CASLGGGVTGELFF	-	TRBV11-1	TRBJ2-2
CASSEARVDREFQETQYF	TRBD1	TRBV6-1	TRBJ2-5
CAISELHEGNTEAFF	-	TRBV10-3	TRBJ1-1
CASSLIRGGGETQYF	-	TRBV28	TRBJ2-5
CASNLGTRHNEQFF	-	TRBV7-9	TRBJ2-1
CASSQARRGTTDTQYF	TRBD2	TRBV4-1	TRBJ2-3
CAWTSGQFSYNEQFF	TRBD2	TRBV30	TRBJ2-1
CASNQVVAGELFF	-	TRBV6-1	TRBJ2-2
CAISSQGPNQPQHF	TRBD1	TRBV10-3	TRBJ1-5
CSVEVLGHRNTEAFF	-	TRBV29-1	TRBJ1-1
CASKVGDLEQYF	-	TRBV10-2	TRBJ2-7
CASSQDMALAGEDEQFF	TRBD2	TRBV4-3	TRBJ2-1
CASSPDRGPGNTIYF	TRBD1	TRBV7-7	TRBJ1-3
CASGQGAPEQYF	TRBD1	TRBV27	TRBJ2-7
CATSRTGNNEKLFF	TRBD1	TRBV15	TRBJ1-4
CASNLIGDYRGVYNEQFF	TRBD2	TRBV27	TRBJ2-1
CATSVSARGGELFF	-	TRBV15	TRBJ2-2